This T cell receptor (beta chain) was sequenced during a study of T-cell reconstitution after alpha-beta-depleted transplantation in children. Study-level findings and limits: About two months after transplant, alpha-beta T cells reportedly came from several hundred expanded graft clones. Some patients' high day-60 TCRbeta diversity was traced to surviving recipient T cells and thymic progenitors. One year post-transplant, T-cell counts and diversity were largely derived from T cells produced anew.

Using unique molecular identifiers, the investigators prepared the TCRbeta library. TCRdb re-called the PCR reads through MiXCR, storing one row per CDR3 protein. This repertoire shows some 200,000 distinct CDR3 sequences, roughly 8.3% found once; its top ten account for 35%. Note on this clonotype: As yet, its antigen is unknown.

The CDR3 has 13 residues. Germline trimming cut 5 bases from V and 7 bases from J; bases unmatched to any gene: 8. Germline CDR1 SGHTA, CDR2 FQGNSA. The sequence was obtained from a male patient between 2 and 10 years old who had a stem cell transplant for acute myeloid leukemia, so the T cells may come from the graft donor. The chain couples TRBV7-2 to TRBJ2-7; 7 positions agree with TRBD1. This material consisted of PBMCs, mostly from graft donor cells, taken 360 days after TCRalphabeta/CD19-depleted stem cell transplant. CDR3 in amino acids: CASSAGQAREQYF. In DNA, the CDR3 is TGTGCCAGCAGCGCCGGACAGGCGAGGGAGCAGTACTTC.